These 6 T cell receptor beta chains were sequenced from one sample in a study of T-cell memory formation after mild COVID-19. TCRdb re-called the 5' RACE reads through MiXCR, storing one row per CDR3 protein. Of 350,000 to 450,000 distinct CDR3 sequences detected, approximately 14% appear once; the ten largest clones hold around a fifth. Sequenced: PBMCs or a T cell subset sorted from them (not recorded which). These receptors came from a young man who had mild COVID-19 (a few samples of this study predate the infection). Cell type and time point are not known.

This clonotype was counted only a few times. The chain joins TRBV10-1 to TRBJ2-2; 9 bases align to TRBD1. With V trimmed by 3 bases and J by 6 bases, 11 bases remained unmatched. CDR1 and CDR2 (germline): WNHNN, SYGVQD (reference sequence). The CDR3 has 17 residues. The CDR3 reads CASSDVPVGQGAGELFF. The DNA of the CDR3 is TGCGCCAGCAGTGATGTTCCCGTGGGACAGGGTGCCGGGGAGCTGTTTTTT.

The chain combines TRBV5-1 with TRBJ1-3; D remains unclear. This CDR3 region has 13 residues. V gave up 3 bases and J gave up 4 bases, with 8 bases separating them. Germline V gene sequence: CDR1 SGHRS, CDR2 YFSETQ. CDR3 sequence (DNA): TGCGCCAGCAGCTCCGACGGGGGAAACACCATATATTTT. Its translation is CASSSDGGNTIYF.

A few counts support this clonotype. The J gene is TRBJ1-2, the V gene TRBV6-5; no firm D call. The CDR3 sequence is 13 residues long. CDR1 MNHEY and CDR2 SVGAGI come from the germline V gene. Trimming removed 5 bases at V and 8 bases at J, with 15 bases between. In DNA form, the CDR3 reads TGTGCCAGCAGTCCCACGGTTCTGTACGGCTACACCTTC. It yields the protein CASSPTVLYGYTF.

This rearrangement joins TRBV6-2 or TRBV6-3 to TRBJ1-5; the D gene is possibly TRBD1 (6 bases). Germline V lookup: CDR1 MNHEY, CDR2 SVGEGT. V lost 6 bases and J 11 bases, leaving 26 bases between the germline ends. The length of the CDR3 is 16 residues. Written as DNA, the CDR3 is TGTGCCAGCAGGGGGGCTCGCGGGGCACCAGCTTACGCCCAGCATTTT. It is translated as CASRGARGAPAYAQHF.

The rearrangement uses TRBV4-3 and TRBJ2-3; 13 bases align to TRBD2. V dropped 1 base and J dropped 3; count of bases not matched to a gene: 7. The germline V gene has CDR1 LGHNA and CDR2 YSLEER. This CDR3 comprises 18 residues. For the CDR3, the DNA is TGCGCCAGCAGCCAAGTCCCCCGGACTAGCGGGGGAACAGATACGCAGTATTTT. It yields the protein CASSQVPRTSGGTDTQYF.

V is TRBV5-1 and J is TRBJ2-4; 13 bases match TRBD2. Per germline, CDR1 SGHRS and CDR2 YFSETQ. The CDR3 runs to 14 residues. V was clipped by 5 bases and J by 12 bases; unmatched bases: 8. The CDR3 loop reads CASRSGTSGARQYF. The DNA for the CDR3 is TGCGCCAGCAGGTCCGGGACTAGCGGGGCGCGTCAGTACTTC.